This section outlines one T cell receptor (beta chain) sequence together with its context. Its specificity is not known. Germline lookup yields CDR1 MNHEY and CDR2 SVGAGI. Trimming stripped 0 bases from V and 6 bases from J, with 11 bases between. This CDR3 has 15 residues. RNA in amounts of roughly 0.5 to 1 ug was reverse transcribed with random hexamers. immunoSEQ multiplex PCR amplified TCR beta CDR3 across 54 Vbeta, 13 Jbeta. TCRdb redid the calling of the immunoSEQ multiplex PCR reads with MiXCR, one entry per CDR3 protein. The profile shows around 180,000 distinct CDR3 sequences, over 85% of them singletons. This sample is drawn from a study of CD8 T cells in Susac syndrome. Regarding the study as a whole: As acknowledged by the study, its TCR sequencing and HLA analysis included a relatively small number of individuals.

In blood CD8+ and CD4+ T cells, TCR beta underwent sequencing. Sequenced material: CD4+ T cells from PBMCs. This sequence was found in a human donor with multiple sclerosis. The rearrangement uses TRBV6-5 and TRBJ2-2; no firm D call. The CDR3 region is CASSYSILGAGELFF. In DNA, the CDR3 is TGTGCCAGCAGTTACTCGATTCTAGGTGCCGGGGAGCTGTTTTTT.